The clone carrying this T cell receptor (beta chain) was detected a few times. Its antigen remains unknown. The sample comes from a study of beta chain features in type 1 diabetes. Broader study findings: Type 1 diabetes patients had moderately but significantly shorter TCRB CDR3s in all four CD4+ subsets.

Reverse transcription of all isolated RNA meant that expressed TCRB transcripts were sequenced. Here immunoSEQ multiplex PCR was the method, and the copy in TCRdb shows in-frame clones only, minus some. The sample includes a few hundred thousand clones, about 15% seen only once; the top ten take more than 0.015%. This CDR3 is 17 amino acids long. The V and J ends lost 3 bases and 0 bases respectively, with 15 bases between them. The V gene's germline CDR1 is MDHEN and CDR2 SYDVKM. The rearrangement uses TRBV28 and TRBJ2-1, with D perhaps matching TRBD2 (7 bases). This TCR was sampled from a man aged 18 to 30 with type 1 diabetes. The material sequenced was naive CD4+ T cells from blood. CDR3 in DNA: TGTGCCAGCAGTTTGAAGAGGGGGGGGAGCTCCTACAATGAGCAGTTCTTC. Protein product: CASSLKRGGSSYNEQFF.